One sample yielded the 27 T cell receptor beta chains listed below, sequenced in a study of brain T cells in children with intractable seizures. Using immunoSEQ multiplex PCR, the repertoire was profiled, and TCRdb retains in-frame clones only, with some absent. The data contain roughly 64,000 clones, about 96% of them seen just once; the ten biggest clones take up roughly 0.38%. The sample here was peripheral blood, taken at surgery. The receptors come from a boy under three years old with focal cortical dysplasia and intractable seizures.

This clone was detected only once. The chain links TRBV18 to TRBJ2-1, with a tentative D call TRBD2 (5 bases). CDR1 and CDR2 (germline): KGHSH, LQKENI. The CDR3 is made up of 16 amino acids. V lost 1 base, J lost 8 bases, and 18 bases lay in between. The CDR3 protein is CASSPHGIPQADEQFF. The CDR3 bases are TGTGCCAGCTCACCACACGGGATTCCCCAGGCAGATGAGCAGTTCTTC.

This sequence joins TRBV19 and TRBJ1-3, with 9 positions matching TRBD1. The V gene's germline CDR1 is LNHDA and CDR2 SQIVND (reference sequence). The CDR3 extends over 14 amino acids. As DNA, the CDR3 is TGTGCTGGACAGGGGCCATTCTCTGGAAACACCATATATTTT. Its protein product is CAGQGPFSGNTIYF.

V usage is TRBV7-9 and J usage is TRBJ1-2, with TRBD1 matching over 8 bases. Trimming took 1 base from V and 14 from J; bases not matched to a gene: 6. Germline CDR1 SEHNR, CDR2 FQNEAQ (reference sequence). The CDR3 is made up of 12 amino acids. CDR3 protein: CASSLVPRGLTF. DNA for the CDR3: TGTGCCAGCAGCTTAGTGCCCAGGGGGCTTACCTTC.

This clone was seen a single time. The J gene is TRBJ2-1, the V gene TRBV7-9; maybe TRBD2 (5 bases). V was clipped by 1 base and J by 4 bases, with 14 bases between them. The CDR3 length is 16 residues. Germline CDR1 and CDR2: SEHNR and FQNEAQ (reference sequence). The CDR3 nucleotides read TGTGCCAGCAGCTTAGAAAGAGCTAGCCCTTACAATGAGCAGTTCTTC. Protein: CASSLERASPYNEQFF.

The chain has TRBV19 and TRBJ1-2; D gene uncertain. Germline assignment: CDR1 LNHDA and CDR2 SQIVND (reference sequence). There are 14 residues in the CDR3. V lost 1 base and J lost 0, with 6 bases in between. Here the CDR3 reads CASSIGAANYGYTF. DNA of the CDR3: TGTGCCAGTAGTATAGGGGCGGCTAACTATGGCTACACCTTC.

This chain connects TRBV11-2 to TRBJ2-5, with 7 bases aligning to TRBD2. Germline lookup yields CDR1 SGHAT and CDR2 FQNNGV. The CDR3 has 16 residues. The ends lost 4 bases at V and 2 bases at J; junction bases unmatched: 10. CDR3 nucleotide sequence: TGTGCCAGCAGCTCCCGACGCGGGAGATGGCAAGAGACCCAGTACTTC. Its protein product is CASSSRRGRWQETQYF.

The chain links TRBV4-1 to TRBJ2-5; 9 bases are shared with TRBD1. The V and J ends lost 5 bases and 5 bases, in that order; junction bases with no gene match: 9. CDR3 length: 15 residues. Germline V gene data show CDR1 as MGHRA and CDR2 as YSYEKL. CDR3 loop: CASSSRQGDRETQYF. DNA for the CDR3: TGCGCCAGCAGCTCCAGACAGGGGGATCGGGAGACCCAGTACTTC.

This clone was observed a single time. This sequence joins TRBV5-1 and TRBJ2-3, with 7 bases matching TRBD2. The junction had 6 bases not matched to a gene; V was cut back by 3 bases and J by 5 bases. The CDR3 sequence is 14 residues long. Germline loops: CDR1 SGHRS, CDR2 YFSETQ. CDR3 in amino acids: CASSYQRGKDTQYF. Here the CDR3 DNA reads TGCGCCAGCAGCTACCAGCGGGGAAAAGATACGCAGTATTTT.

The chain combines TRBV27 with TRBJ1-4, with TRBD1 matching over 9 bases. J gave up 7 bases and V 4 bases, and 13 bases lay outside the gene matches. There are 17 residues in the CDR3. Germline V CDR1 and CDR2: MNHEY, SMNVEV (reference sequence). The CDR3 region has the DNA TGTGCCAGCAGTTCCCCTCACAGGGGGCTCGTCTTTGAAAAACTGTTTTTT. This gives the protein CASSSPHRGLVFEKLFF.

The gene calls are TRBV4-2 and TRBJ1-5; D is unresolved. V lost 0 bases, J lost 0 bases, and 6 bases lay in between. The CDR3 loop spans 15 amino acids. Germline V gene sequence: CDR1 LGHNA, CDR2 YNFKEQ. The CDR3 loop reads CASSQEEDSNQPQHF. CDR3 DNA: TGTGCCAGCAGCCAAGAAGAAGATAGCAATCAGCCCCAGCATTTT.

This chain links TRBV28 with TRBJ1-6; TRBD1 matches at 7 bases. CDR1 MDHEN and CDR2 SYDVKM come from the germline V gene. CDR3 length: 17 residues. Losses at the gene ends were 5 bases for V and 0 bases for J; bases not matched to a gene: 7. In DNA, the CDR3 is TGTGCCAGCAGTCTAGGACAGGAGAGCTCCTATAATTCACCCCTCCACTTT. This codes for CASSLGQESSYNSPLHF.

CDR3 region: CASTLNTGELFF. The CDR3 DNA reads TGTGCCAGCACCCTGAACACCGGGGAGCTGTTTTTT. J is TRBJ2-2 and V is TRBV11-2; D not certain. Germline V gene data show CDR1 as SGHAT and CDR2 as FQNNGV. With 7 bases removed from V and 1 base from J, the gap between germline ends came to 4 bases. The CDR3 totals 12 residues. Drawing the rest from reference TRBV11-2 and TRBJ2-2, the complete variable domain is EAGVAQSPRYKIIEKRQSVAFWCNPISGHATLYWYQQILGQGPKLLIQFQNNGVVDDSQLPKDRFSAERLKGVDSTLKIQPAKLEDSAVYLCASTLNTGELFFGEGSRLTVL.

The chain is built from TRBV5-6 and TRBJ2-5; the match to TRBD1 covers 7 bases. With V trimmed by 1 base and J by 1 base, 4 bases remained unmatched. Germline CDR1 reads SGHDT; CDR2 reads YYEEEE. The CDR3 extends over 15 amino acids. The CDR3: CASSLLGTVQETQYF. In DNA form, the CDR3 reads TGTGCCAGCAGCTTGCTGGGGACAGTCCAAGAGACCCAGTACTTC.

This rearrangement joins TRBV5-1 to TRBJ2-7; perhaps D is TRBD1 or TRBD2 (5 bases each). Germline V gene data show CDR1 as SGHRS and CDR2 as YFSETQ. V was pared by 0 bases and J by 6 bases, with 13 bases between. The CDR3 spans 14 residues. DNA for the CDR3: TGCGCCAGCAGCTTGGGAGGGGAGCCCCGCGAGCAGTACTTC. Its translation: CASSLGGEPREQYF.

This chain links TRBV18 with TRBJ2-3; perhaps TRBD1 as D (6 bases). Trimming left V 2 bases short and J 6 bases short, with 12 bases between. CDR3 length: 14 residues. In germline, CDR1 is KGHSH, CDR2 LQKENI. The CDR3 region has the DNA TGTGCCAGCTCACCAACAGGGCTAAGGGATACGCAGTATTTT. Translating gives CASSPTGLRDTQYF.

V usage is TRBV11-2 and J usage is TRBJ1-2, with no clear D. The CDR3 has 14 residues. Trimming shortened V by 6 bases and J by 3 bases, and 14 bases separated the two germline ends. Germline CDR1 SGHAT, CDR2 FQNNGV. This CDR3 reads CASRRPGRDYGYTF. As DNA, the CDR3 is TGTGCCAGCAGGCGTCCTGGGAGGGACTATGGCTACACCTTC.

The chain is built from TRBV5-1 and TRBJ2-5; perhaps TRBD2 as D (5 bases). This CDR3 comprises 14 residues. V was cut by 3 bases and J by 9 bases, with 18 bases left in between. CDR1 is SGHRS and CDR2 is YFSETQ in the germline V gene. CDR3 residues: CASSSNKGRGSQYF. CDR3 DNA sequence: TGCGCCAGCAGCTCGAATAAGGGTCGGGGTTCCCAGTACTTC.

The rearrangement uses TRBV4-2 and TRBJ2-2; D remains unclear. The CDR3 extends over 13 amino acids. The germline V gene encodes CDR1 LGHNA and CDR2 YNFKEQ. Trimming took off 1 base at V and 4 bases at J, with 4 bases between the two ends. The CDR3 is CASSQAITGELFF. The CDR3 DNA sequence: TGTGCCAGCAGCCAAGCAATCACCGGGGAGCTGTTTTTT.

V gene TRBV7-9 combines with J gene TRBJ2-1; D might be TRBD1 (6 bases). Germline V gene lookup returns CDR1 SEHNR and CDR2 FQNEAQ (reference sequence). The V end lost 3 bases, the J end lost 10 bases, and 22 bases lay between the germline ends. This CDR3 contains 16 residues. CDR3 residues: CASSFIGQPLLVEQFF. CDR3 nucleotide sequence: TGTGCCAGCAGCTTCATCGGACAGCCCCTCCTGGTCGAGCAGTTCTTC.

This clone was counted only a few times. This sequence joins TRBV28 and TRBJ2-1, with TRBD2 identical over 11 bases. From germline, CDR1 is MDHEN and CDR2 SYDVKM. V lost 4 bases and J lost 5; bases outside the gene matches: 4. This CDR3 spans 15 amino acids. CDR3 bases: TGTGCCAGCAGTTACGGGGGACTAGCGGACAATGAGCAGTTCTTC. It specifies CASSYGGLADNEQFF.

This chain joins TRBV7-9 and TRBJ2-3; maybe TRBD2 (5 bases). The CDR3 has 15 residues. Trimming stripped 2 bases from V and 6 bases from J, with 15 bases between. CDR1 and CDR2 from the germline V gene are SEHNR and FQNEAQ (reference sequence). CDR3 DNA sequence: TGTGCCAGCAGCTTATGGAGTGGACTCACCGATACGCAGTATTTT. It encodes CASSLWSGLTDTQYF. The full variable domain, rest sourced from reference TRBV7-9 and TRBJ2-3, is DTGVSQNPRHKITKRGQNVTFRCDPISEHNRLYWYRQTLGQGPEFLTYFQNEAQLEKSRLLSDRFSAERPKGSFSTLEIQRTEQGDSAMYLCASSLWSGLTDTQYFGPGTRLTVL.

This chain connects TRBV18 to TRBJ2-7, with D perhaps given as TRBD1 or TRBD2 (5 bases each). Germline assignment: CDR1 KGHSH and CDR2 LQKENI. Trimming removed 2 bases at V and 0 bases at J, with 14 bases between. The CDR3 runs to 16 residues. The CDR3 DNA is TGTGCCAGCTCACCAGCCCCGGGGCGTACCTCCTACGAGCAGTACTTC. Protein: CASSPAPGRTSYEQYF.

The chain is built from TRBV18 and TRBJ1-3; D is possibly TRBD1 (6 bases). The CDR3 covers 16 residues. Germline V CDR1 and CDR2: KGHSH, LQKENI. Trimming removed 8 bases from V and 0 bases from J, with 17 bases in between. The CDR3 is CASASQGTSSGNTIYF. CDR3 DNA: TGTGCCAGCGCGAGCCAGGGGACCAGCTCTGGAAACACCATATATTTT. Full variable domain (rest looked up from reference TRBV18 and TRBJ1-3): NAGVMQNPRHLVRRRGQEARLRCSPMKGHSHVYWYRQLPEEGLKFMVYLQKENIIDESGMPKERFSAEFPKEGPSILRIQQVVRGDSAAYFCASASQGTSSGNTIYFGEGSWLTVV.

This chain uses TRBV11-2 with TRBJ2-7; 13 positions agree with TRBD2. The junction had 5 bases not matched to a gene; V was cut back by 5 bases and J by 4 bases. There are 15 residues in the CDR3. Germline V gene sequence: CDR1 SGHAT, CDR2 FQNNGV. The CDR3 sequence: CASSLLAGGLYEQYF. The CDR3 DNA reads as TGTGCCAGCAGCCTACTAGCGGGGGGGCTATACGAGCAGTACTTC.

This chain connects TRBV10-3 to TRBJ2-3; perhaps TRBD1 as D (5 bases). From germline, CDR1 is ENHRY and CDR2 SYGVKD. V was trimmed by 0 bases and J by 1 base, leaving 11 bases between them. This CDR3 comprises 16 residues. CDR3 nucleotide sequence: TGTGCCATCAGTGAGTCGAACAAGGGGCGCACAGATACGCAGTATTTT. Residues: CAISESNKGRTDTQYF.

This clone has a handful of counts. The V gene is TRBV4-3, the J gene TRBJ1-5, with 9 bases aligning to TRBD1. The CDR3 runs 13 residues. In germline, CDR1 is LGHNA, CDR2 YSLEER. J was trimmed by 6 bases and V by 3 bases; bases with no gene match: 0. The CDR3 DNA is TGCGCCAGCAGCCAGGACAGGGGTCAGCCCCAGCATTTT. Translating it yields CASSQDRGQPQHF.

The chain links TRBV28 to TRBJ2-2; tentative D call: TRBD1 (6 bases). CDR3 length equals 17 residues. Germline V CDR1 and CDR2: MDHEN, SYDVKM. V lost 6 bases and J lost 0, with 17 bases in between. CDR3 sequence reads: CASSPDRGQSNTGELFF. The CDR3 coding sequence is TGTGCCAGCAGCCCCGACAGAGGACAGTCGAACACCGGGGAGCTGTTTTTT.